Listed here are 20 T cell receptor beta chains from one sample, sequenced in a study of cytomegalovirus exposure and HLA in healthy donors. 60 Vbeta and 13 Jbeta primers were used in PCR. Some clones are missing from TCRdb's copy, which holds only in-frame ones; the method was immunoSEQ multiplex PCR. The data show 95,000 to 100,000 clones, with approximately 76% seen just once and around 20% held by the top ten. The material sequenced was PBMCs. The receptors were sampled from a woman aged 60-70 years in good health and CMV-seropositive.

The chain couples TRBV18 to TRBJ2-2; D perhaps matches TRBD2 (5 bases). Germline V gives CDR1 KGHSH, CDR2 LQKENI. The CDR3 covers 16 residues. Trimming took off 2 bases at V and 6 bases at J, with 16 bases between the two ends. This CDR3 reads CASSPFSAELSGELFF. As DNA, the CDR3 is TGTGCCAGCTCACCATTTTCAGCGGAACTTTCCGGGGAGCTGTTTTTT.

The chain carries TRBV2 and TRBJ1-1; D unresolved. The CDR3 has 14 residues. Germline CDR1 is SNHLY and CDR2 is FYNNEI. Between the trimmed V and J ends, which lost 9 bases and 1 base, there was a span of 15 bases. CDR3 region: CASAPLETNTEAFF. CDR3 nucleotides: TGTGCCAGTGCCCCCCTGGAGACGAACACTGAAGCTTTCTTT.

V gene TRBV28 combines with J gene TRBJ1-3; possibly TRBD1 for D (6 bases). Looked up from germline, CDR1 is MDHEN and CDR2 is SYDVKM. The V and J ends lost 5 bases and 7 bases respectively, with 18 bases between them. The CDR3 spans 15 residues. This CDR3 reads CASSAGRDTRNTIYF. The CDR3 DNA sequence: TGTGCCAGCAGTGCCGGCCGGGACACGAGGAACACCATATATTTT.

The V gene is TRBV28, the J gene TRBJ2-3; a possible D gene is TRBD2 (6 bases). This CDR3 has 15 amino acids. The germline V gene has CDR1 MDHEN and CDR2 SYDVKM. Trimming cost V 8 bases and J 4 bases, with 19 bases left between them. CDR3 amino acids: CASQTPGGMADTQYF. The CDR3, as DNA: TGTGCCAGCCAAACTCCGGGCGGGATGGCAGATACGCAGTATTTT.

CDR3: CASSNPLNEQFF. CDR3 nucleotide sequence: TGTGCCAGCAGTAACCCCCTAAATGAGCAGTTCTTC. The chain has TRBV28 and TRBJ2-1; no definite D call. Trimming removed 5 bases from V and 7 bases from J, with 9 bases in between. Germline loops: CDR1 MDHEN, CDR2 SYDVKM. CDR3 length: 12 amino acids.

CDR3 amino acids: CASSTGTDDYEQYF. The CDR3 nucleotides read TGTGCCAGCAGTACCGGGACAGACGACTACGAGCAGTACTTC. The J gene is TRBJ2-7, the V gene TRBV7-9; 7 nucleotides align to TRBD1. The CDR3 extends over 14 amino acids. Trimming removed 6 bases from V and 3 bases from J; junction bases left unmatched: 8. Germline assignment: CDR1 SEHNR and CDR2 FQNEAQ (reference sequence). Looking up the rest from reference TRBV7-9 and TRBJ2-7 gives the full variable domain: DTGVSQNPRHKITKRGQNVTFRCDPISEHNRLYWYRQTLGQGPEFLTYFQNEAQLEKSRLLSDRFSAERPKGSFSTLEIQRTEQGDSAMYLCASSTGTDDYEQYFGPGTRLTVT.

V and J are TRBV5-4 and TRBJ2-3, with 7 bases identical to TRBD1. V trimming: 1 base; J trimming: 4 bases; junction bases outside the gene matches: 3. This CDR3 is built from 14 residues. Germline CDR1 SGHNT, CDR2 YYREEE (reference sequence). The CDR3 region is CASSLRTGADTQYF. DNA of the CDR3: TGTGCCAGCAGCTTGCGTACAGGGGCAGATACGCAGTATTTT. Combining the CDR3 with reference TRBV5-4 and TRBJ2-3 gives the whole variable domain ETGVTQSPTHLIKTRGQQVTLRCSSQSGHNTVSWYQQALGQGPQFIFQYYREEENGRGNFPPRFSGLQFPNYSSELNVNALELDDSALYLCASSLRTGADTQYFGPGTRLTVL.

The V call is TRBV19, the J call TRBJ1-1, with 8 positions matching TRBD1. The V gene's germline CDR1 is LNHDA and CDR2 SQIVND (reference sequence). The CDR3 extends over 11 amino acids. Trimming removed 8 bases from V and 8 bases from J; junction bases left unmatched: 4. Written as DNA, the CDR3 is TGTGCCAGTCAGCGGACAGGGGAAGCTTTCTTT. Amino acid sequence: CASQRTGEAFF.

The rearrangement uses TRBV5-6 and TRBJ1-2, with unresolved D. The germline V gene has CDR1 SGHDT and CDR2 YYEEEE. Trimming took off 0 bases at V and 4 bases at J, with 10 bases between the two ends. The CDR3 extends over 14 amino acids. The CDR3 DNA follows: TGTGCCAGCAGCTTGGTGAGCGGGAGCTATGGCTACACCTTC. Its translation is CASSLVSGSYGYTF.

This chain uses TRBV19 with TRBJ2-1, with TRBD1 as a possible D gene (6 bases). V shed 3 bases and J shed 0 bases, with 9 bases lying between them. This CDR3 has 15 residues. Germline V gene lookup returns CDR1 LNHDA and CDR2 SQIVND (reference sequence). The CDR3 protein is CASSMTRGSYNEQFF. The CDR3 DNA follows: TGTGCCAGTAGTATGACCAGGGGCTCCTACAATGAGCAGTTCTTC.

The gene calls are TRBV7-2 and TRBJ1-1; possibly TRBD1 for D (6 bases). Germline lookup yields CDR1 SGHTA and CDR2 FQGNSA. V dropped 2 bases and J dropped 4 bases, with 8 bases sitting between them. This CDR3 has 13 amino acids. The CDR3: CASSLNRVTEAFF. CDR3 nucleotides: TGTGCCAGCAGCTTAAACAGGGTCACTGAAGCTTTCTTT.

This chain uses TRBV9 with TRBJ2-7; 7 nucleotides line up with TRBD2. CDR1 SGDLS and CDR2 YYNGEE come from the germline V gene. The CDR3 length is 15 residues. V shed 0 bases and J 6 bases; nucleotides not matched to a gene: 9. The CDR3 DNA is TGTGCCAGCAGCGTAGATCCGGGAGGACCCGGCGAGCAGTACTTC. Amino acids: CASSVDPGGPGEQYF.

CDR3 sequence: CASSRRVAGQYF. As DNA, the CDR3 is TGTGCCAGCAGCCGTCGGGTAGCGGGGCAGTACTTC. The V and J genes are TRBV11-2 and TRBJ2-7; 7 bases map to TRBD2. Germline-derived CDR1 and CDR2 are SGHAT and FQNNGV. V trimming: 5 bases; J trimming: 9 bases; junction bases outside the gene matches: 7. CDR3 size: 12 residues.

In DNA, the CDR3 is TGCGCCAGCAGCCAAGTCTTGAGTATGAACAATCAGCCCCAGCATTTT. This gives the protein CASSQVLSMNNQPQHF. The chain uses TRBV4-1 and TRBJ1-5; D is undetermined. Germline V gene lookup returns CDR1 MGHRA and CDR2 YSYEKL. V shed 1 base and J shed 3 bases, with 13 bases lying between them. CDR3 length equals 16 residues.

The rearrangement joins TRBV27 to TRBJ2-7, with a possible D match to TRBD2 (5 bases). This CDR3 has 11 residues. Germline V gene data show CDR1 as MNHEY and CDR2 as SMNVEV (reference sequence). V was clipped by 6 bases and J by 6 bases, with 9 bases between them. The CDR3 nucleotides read TGTGCCAGCAGGCGCCGGGGCGAGCAGTACTTC. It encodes CASRRRGEQYF.

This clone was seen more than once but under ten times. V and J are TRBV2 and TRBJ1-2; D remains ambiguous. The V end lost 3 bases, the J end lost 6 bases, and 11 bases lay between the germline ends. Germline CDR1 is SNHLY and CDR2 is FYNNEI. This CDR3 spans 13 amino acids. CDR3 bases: TGTGCCAGCAGTGATAGCCCTACGGATGGCTACACCTTC. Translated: CASSDSPTDGYTF. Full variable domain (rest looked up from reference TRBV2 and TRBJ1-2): EPEVTQTPSHQVTQMGQEVILRCVPISNHLYFYWYRQILGQKVEFLVSFYNNEISEKSEIFDDQFSVERPDGSNFTLKIRSTKLEDSAMYFCASSDSPTDGYTFGSGTRLTVV.

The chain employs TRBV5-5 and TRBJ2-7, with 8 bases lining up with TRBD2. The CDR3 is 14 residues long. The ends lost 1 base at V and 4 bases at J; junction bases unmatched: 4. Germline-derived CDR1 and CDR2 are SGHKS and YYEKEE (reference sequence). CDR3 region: CASSLSPSGYEQYF. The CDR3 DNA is TGTGCCAGCAGCTTGAGCCCTAGCGGGTACGAGCAGTACTTC.

CDR3 in amino acids: CASSAQGPNTGELFF. CDR3 nucleotides: TGTGCCAGCAGCGCCCAGGGGCCGAACACCGGGGAGCTGTTTTTT. The chain couples TRBV7-8 to TRBJ2-2; TRBD1 might be the D (6 bases). The CDR3 totals 15 residues. V was shortened by 5 bases and J by 0 bases, with 10 bases between the two germline ends. Germline CDR1 SGHVS, CDR2 FQNEAQ.

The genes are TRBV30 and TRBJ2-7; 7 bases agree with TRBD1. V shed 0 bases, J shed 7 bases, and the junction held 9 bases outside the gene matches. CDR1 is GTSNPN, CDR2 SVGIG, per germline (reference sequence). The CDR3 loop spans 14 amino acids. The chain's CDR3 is CAWSVQGGRREQYF. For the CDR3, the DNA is TGTGCCTGGAGTGTACAAGGGGGCAGGAGAGAGCAGTACTTC. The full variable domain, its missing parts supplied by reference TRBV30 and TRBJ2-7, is SQTIHQWPATLVQPVGSPLSLECTVEGTSNPNLYWYRQAAGRGLQLLFYSVGIGQISSEVPQNLSASRPQDRQFILSSKKLLLSDSGFYLCAWSVQGGRREQYFGPGTRLTVT.

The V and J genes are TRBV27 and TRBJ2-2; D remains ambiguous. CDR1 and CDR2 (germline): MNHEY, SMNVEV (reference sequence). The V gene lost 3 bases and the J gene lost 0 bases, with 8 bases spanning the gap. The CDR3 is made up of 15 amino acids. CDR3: CASSFGGTNTGELFF. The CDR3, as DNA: TGTGCCAGCAGTTTTGGCGGCACGAACACCGGGGAGCTGTTTTTT.